A selection of T cell receptor beta chains follows, all from one sample in a study of radiation and T cells in renal cell carcinoma. Produced via immunoSEQ multiplex PCR; TCRdb's table is partial and in-frame only. Here the sample spans over 90,000 clones, 80% to 90% being singletons. The sequences come from blood, collected from a patient whose treatment included radiotherapy and nephrectomy. The receptors were sampled from a man between 60 and 75 years old with renal cell carcinoma. CDR3s include the opening cysteine and the closing phenylalanine or tryptophan. D genes are given only for firm matches. Only part of the rows carry a size: once, few, many, or a class if the clone is expanded.

>NA|TRBJ1-1|few|TRBV29-1
TGCAGCGTTGAACGACCTACTGTGAACACTGAAGCTTTCTTT
CSVERPTVNTEAFF
>NA|TRBJ2-7|NA|TRBV18
TGTGCCAGCTCCATAGCGGAGACCTACGAGCAGTACTTC
CASSIAETYEQYF
>TRBD1|TRBJ2-7|NA|TRBV2
TGTGCCAGCGCACTCGACAGGGCGCTTGCCTACGAGCAGTACTTC
CASALDRALAYEQYF
>NA|TRBJ2-3|NA|TRBV5-6
TGTGCCAGCAGCTTGGTAGGGCGCACAGATACGCAGTATTTT
CASSLVGRTDTQYF
>NA|TRBJ1-2|NA|TRBV5-1
TGCGCCAGCAGCTTGCAGGATGGCAGGGACTATGGCTACACCTTC
CASSLQDGRDYGYTF
>TRBD1|TRBJ1-4|NA|TRBV5-6
TGTGCCAGCAGCCTTGACAGGGGGCATGAAAAACTGTTTTTT
CASSLDRGHEKLFF
>TRBD1|TRBJ1-2|NA|TRBV2
TGTGCCAGCAGCACAGGGGAGGATGGCTACACCTTC
CASSTGEDGYTF
>TRBD1|TRBJ1-1|once|TRBV18
TGTGCCAGCTCACCGAGGACAGGGGCGAACACTGAAGCTTTCTTT
CASSPRTGANTEAFF
>NA|TRBJ1-1|medium-sized|TRBV7-6
TGTGCCAGCAGCTTAGTGGGAGGCATGAACACTGAAGCTTTCTTT
CASSLVGGMNTEAFF
>TRBD2|TRBJ2-7|NA|TRBV28
TGTGCCAGCAGTTCTCCCTCTAGCGGGAGAGCTACCTACGAGCAGTACTTC
CASSSPSSGRATYEQYF
>NA|TRBJ2-1|NA|TRBV9
TGTGCCAGCAGCCCCCGTGTAGCGTCGCTCAATGAGCAGTTCTTC
CASSPRVASLNEQFF
>NA|TRBJ2-3|few|TRBV10-1
TGCGCCAGCAGCCGAGGGACTCTGGATACGCAGTATTTT
CASSRGTLDTQYF
>NA|TRBJ1-2|few|TRBV6-1
TGTGCCAGCAGTGAAGTAGGTTACTCTAACTATGGCTACACCTTC
CASSEVGYSNYGYTF
>NA|TRBJ2-3|NA|TRBV4-2
TGTGCCAGCAGCCAAGATGGGGAGTCTAGCACAGATACGCAGTATTTT
CASSQDGESSTDTQYF
>NA|TRBJ1-2|NA|TRBV9
TGTGCCAGCAGCGTAGCGAGGACTGGCTACACCTTC
CASSVARTGYTF
>TRBD2|TRBJ2-7|NA|TRBV10-3
TGTGCCATCAGTGAGTCGAGGGGACTAGCGGGAGCCTACGAGCAGTACTTC
CAISESRGLAGAYEQYF
>TRBD2|TRBJ2-1|NA|TRBV28
TGTGCCAGCAGTTTTCTGGCGGGGGGTTACAATGAGCAGTTCTTC
CASSFLAGGYNEQFF
>NA|TRBJ1-3|NA|TRBV7-9
TGTGCCAGCAGTTCTCGTGACATGAGCTCTGGAAACACCATATATTTT
CASSSRDMSSGNTIYF
>NA|TRBJ2-1|NA|TRBV7-2
TGTGCCAGCAGCTTATGGGGCGGACTCAATAATCCTTACAATGAGCAGTTCTTC
CASSLWGGLNNPYNEQFF
>TRBD2|TRBJ2-7|NA|TRBV27
TGTGCCAGCAGTTATTTCGGGGGGATCCCCTACGAGCAGTACTTC
CASSYFGGIPYEQYF
>NA|TRBJ1-5|few|TRBV2
TGTGCCAGCAGTGATGGGCAGCCCCAGCATTTT
CASSDGQPQHF
>TRBD1|TRBJ2-5|once|TRBV27
TGTGCCAGCAGTTGGACAGGGAGGTCGGAGACCCAGTACTTC
CASSWTGRSETQYF
>TRBD1|TRBJ2-6|NA|TRBV28
TGTGCCAGCAGCCAAAGGGGGCTCTGGGCCAACGTCCTGACTTTC
CASSQRGLWANVLTF
>TRBD2|TRBJ2-7|once|TRBV2
TGTGCCACCGGGCCGCGGGAGTTGTCCTACGAGCAGTACTTC
CATGPRELSYEQYF
>NA|TRBJ1-5|NA|TRBV30
TGTGCCTGGAGTATTGGACTGGATCAGCCCCAGCATTTT
CAWSIGLDQPQHF
>TRBD2|TRBJ2-5|NA|TRBV6-1
TGTGCCAGCAGTGGACTTCCCGGGACTAGCGGGAGGGCGTACCAAGAGACCCAGTACTTC
CASSGLPGTSGRAYQETQYF
>NA|TRBJ2-2|NA|TRBV5-1
TGCGCCAGCAGGCCCAATGTAGGGGAGCTGTTTTTT
CASRPNVGELFF
>NA|TRBJ2-1|NA|TRBV15
TGTGCCACCAGCAGAGTTCAGCCGCATGAGCAGTTCTTC
CATSRVQPHEQFF
>NA|TRBJ2-2|NA|TRBV9
TGTGCCAGCAGCCCGGGCCCGGACACCGGGGAGCTGTTTTTT
CASSPGPDTGELFF
>NA|TRBJ1-2|NA|TRBV28
TGTGCCAGCAGTTTAACGACGGCCACCGCCTCCTATGGCTACACCTTC
CASSLTTATASYGYTF
>NA|TRBJ1-2|NA|TRBV7-9
TGTGCCAGCAGCCCTTTCGACAGCCTTAACTATGGCTACACCTTC
CASSPFDSLNYGYTF
>NA|TRBJ2-7|NA|TRBV28
TGTGCCAGCAACCAGACTACCTCCTACGAGCAGTACTTC
CASNQTTSYEQYF